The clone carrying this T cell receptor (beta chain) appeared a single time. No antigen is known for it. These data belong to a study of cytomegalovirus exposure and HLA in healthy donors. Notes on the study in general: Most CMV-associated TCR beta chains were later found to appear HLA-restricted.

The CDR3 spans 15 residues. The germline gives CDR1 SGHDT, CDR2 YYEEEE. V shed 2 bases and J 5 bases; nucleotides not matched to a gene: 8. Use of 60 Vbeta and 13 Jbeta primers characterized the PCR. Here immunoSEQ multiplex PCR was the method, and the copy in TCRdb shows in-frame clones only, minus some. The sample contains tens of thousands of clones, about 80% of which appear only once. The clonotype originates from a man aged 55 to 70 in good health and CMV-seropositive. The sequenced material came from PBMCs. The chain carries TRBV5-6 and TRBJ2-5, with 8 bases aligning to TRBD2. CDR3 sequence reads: CASSFLSGRRETQYF. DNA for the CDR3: TGTGCCAGCAGCTTCCTCAGCGGGAGACGGGAGACCCAGTACTTC.